The 23 T cell receptor beta chains in this list originate from one sample, sequenced in a study of radiation and T cells in renal cell carcinoma. Treatment defined: 15 Gy SBRT to primary tumor, nephrectomy 4 weeks later. The assay was immunoSEQ multiplex PCR, and TCRdb's table has in-frame clones only and misses some. The table has some 10,000 clones, more than 60% seen once; the top ten hold roughly 16%. Here the sequenced sample was tumor tissue, taken from a patient whose treatment included radiotherapy and nephrectomy. Receptors originate from a woman aged 45 to 65 with renal cell carcinoma.

This chain links TRBV5-1 with TRBJ1-3, with D hard to call. The V gene lost 1 base and the J gene lost 0 bases, with 8 bases spanning the gap. The CDR3 sequence is 15 residues long. Germline loops: CDR1 SGHRS, CDR2 YFSETQ. The CDR3 loop reads CASSLTQSSGNTIYF. The CDR3 coding sequence is TGCGCCAGCAGCTTGACCCAGAGCTCTGGAAACACCATATATTTT.

V usage is TRBV14 and J usage is TRBJ1-4; no firm D call. The CDR3 is 16 amino acids. The V gene's germline CDR1 is SGHDN and CDR2 FVKESK. The V and J ends lost 5 bases and 3 bases respectively, with 16 bases between them. CDR3 sequence reads: CASSVMTGFANEKLFF. In DNA form, the CDR3 reads TGTGCCAGCAGCGTTATGACGGGTTTTGCTAATGAAAAACTGTTTTTT.

The chain recombines TRBV10-1 with TRBJ2-1; the D is unclear. Trimming took off 3 bases at V and 5 bases at J, with 11 bases between the two ends. CDR1 is WNHNN, CDR2 SYGVQD, per germline (reference sequence). The CDR3 sequence is 14 residues long. CDR3 bases: TGCGCCAGCAGTGAAACAATTAATAACAATGAGCAGTTCTTC. This translates into CASSETINNNEQFF.

On this clone itself: Other DNA sequences from this sample encode an identical CDR3 as well. In nucleotides, the CDR3 is TGTGCCAGCAGTACCCAGGACCGGAACACTGAAGCTTTCTTT. This gives the protein CASSTQDRNTEAFF. The chain joins TRBV27 to TRBJ1-1; D unclear. Between the trimmed V and J ends, which lost 5 bases and 1 base, there was a span of 11 bases. Germline V gene sequence: CDR1 MNHEY, CDR2 SMNVEV (reference sequence). There are 14 residues in the CDR3.

The J gene is TRBJ1-2, the V gene TRBV21-1. TRBV21-1 is given as a pseudogene. CDR3 size: 19 residues. The CDR3 spells CASSPSRQGLNLANYGYTF. The CDR3 bases are TGTGCCAGCAGCCCTTCCAGACAAGGGTTAAACTTAGCTAACTATGGCTACACCTTC.

The J gene is TRBJ1-3, the V gene TRBV18; D is unresolved. Trimming stripped 2 bases from V and 2 bases from J, with 16 bases between. The CDR3 sequence is 17 residues long. Per germline, CDR1 KGHSH and CDR2 LQKENI. CDR3 residues: CASSPGGPGSPGNTIYF. Here the CDR3 DNA reads TGTGCCAGCTCACCAGGCGGTCCAGGAAGTCCTGGAAACACCATATATTTT.

CDR3 DNA sequence: TGTGCCAGCTCGCCAACCGGGACAGGCCAAGAGACCCAGTACTTC. Translation: CASSPTGTGQETQYF. The chain recombines TRBV18 with TRBJ2-5; 8 nucleotides line up with TRBD1. This CDR3 spans 15 amino acids. J lost 1 base, V lost 6 bases, and 7 bases had no gene match. Germline V CDR1 and CDR2: KGHSH, LQKENI.

The V call is TRBV4-3, the J call TRBJ1-6; 8 positions match TRBD1. V gave up 4 bases and J gave up 6 bases; unmatched junction bases: 2. CDR1 LGHNA and CDR2 YSLEER come from the germline V gene. CDR3 length equals 14 residues. Written as DNA, the CDR3 is TGCGCCAGCAGCCCTACAGGGGGTAATTCACCCCTCCACTTT. The encoded protein is CASSPTGGNSPLHF.

Within the sample, this clone is medium-sized (0.01 to 0.1%). This chain uses TRBV11-2 with TRBJ1-2; no reliable D call. The length of the CDR3 is 13 residues. Trimming removed 8 bases at V and 0 bases at J, with 10 bases between. Per the germline V gene, CDR1 is SGHAT and CDR2 is FQNNGV. The CDR3 protein is CASSKEANYGYTF. The CDR3 DNA reads as TGTGCCAGCTCTAAGGAAGCTAACTATGGCTACACCTTC.

This sequence joins TRBV28 and TRBJ2-6; D perhaps matches TRBD1 (6 bases). In germline, CDR1 is MDHEN, CDR2 SYDVKM. Trimming took 1 base from V and 0 from J, leaving 25 bases between them. This CDR3 spans 22 amino acids. The chain's CDR3 is CASSLSKVVWAGASSGANVLTF. The CDR3 region has the DNA TGTGCCAGCAGTTTATCTAAGGTTGTCTGGGCAGGGGCCAGCTCTGGGGCCAACGTCCTGACTTTC.

This chain links TRBV4-3 with TRBJ2-7, with 7 positions matching TRBD1. This CDR3 is 15 amino acids long. J gave up 2 bases and V 1 base, and 5 bases lay outside the gene matches. Germline lookup yields CDR1 LGHNA and CDR2 YSLEER. CDR3 loop: CASSQAPGQAYEQYF. The CDR3 DNA reads TGCGCCAGCAGCCAAGCGCCCGGACAGGCCTACGAGCAGTACTTC.

The genes are TRBV7-3 and TRBJ2-7, with D tentatively TRBD1 (5 bases). The CDR3 is 14 residues long. Trimming removed 3 bases at V and 3 bases at J, with 12 bases between. Germline V gene sequence: CDR1 SGHTA, CDR2 FQGTGA. The CDR3 here is CASSLQGKGYEQYF. The CDR3 DNA is TGTGCCAGCAGCTTGCAGGGTAAAGGCTACGAGCAGTACTTC. The full variable domain, rest sourced from reference TRBV7-3 and TRBJ2-7, is GAGVSQTPSNKVTEKGKYVELRCDPISGHTALYWYRQSLGQGPEFLIYFQGTGAADDSGLPNDRFFAVRPEGSVSTLKIQRTERGDSAVYLCASSLQGKGYEQYFGPGTRLTVT.

CDR3 DNA sequence: TGTGCCAGCAGCTTTATACCTAGCGGGGTGAACACCGGGGAGCTGTTTTTT. Translating gives CASSFIPSGVNTGELFF. The chain carries TRBV7-3 and TRBJ2-2; the match to TRBD2 covers 9 bases. The CDR3 contains 17 residues. The J segment lost 1 base and the V segment lost 3 bases, leaving 6 bases of the junction unmatched. Germline V gene sequence: CDR1 SGHTA, CDR2 FQGTGA.

The chain couples TRBV28 to TRBJ2-3; D possibly corresponds to TRBD2 (6 bases). Germline loops: CDR1 MDHEN, CDR2 SYDVKM. This CDR3 has 15 residues. V was trimmed by 3 bases and J by 2 bases, leaving 12 bases between them. The CDR3 spells CASSFSADYTDTQYF. The CDR3 DNA is TGTGCCAGCAGTTTCTCGGCGGACTACACAGATACGCAGTATTTT.

The V gene is TRBV2, the J gene TRBJ1-6; D gene ambiguous. Trimming removed 3 bases at V and 7 bases at J, with 10 bases between. The CDR3 covers 14 residues. The germline gives CDR1 SNHLY, CDR2 FYNNEI. CDR3 region: CASSDAGSNSPLHF. In nucleotides, the CDR3 is TGTGCCAGCAGTGATGCAGGTTCCAATTCACCCCTCCACTTT.

This clone has a handful of counts. This chain links TRBV28 with TRBJ1-2, with D possibly matching TRBD1 (6 bases). Germline assignment: CDR1 MDHEN and CDR2 SYDVKM. V lost 8 bases, J lost 7 bases, and 14 bases lay in between. This CDR3 comprises 12 residues. The CDR3 nucleotides are TGTGCCAGCTGGAGCGAGGGGGTTGGCTACACCTTC. The encoded protein is CASWSEGVGYTF.

The genes are TRBV6-5 and TRBJ1-1; D not resolved. Germline V lookup: CDR1 MNHEY, CDR2 SVGAGI. Trimming took 5 bases from V and 1 from J, leaving 8 bases between them. CDR3 size: 13 residues. CDR3 loop: CASSDIANTEAFF. The CDR3 DNA reads as TGTGCCAGCAGTGATATAGCGAACACTGAAGCTTTCTTT.

In its sample, this clone was seen once. The chain is built from TRBV9 and TRBJ2-7, with 7 bases matching TRBD2. Germline CDR1 is SGDLS and CDR2 is YYNGEE. V trimming: 4 bases; J trimming: 0 bases; junction bases outside the gene matches: 7. This CDR3 is 15 amino acids long. The DNA of the CDR3 is TGTGCCAGCAGCCTCCTTGGCGGGGGCTCCTACGAGCAGTACTTC. As protein: CASSLLGGGSYEQYF.

The chain has TRBV29-1 and TRBJ2-1, with D unresolved. Germline loops: CDR1 SQVTM, CDR2 ANQGSEA. This CDR3 has 11 residues. V was clipped by 7 bases and J by 3 bases, with 7 bases between them. This CDR3 is CSAKNYNEQFF. CDR3 DNA sequence: TGCAGCGCCAAAAACTACAATGAGCAGTTCTTC.

The genes are TRBV11-2 and TRBJ2-5, with D uncertain. The CDR3 contains 13 residues. Per germline, CDR1 SGHAT and CDR2 FQNNGV. V shed 0 bases and J shed 7 bases, with 9 bases lying between them. CDR3 bases: TGTGCCAGCAGCTTAGATTTGACGGGGACCCAGTACTTC. Protein product: CASSLDLTGTQYF.

This clone was found a few times. J is TRBJ1-5 and V is TRBV6-1, with 7 bases lining up with TRBD1. This CDR3 contains 15 residues. The V gene end was trimmed by 0 bases and the J gene end by 2 bases; junction bases not matched to a gene: 1. Germline CDR1 MNHNS, CDR2 SASEGT. The CDR3 coding sequence is TGTGCCAGCAGTGAAGCAGGGGGCCGCAATCAGCCCCAGCATTTT. This encodes CASSEAGGRNQPQHF.

With regard to this clone: One end of the junction fails to match germline, which may point to a read error. The chain employs TRBV6-1 and TRBJ1-5; 7 bases line up with TRBD1. CDR1 and CDR2 from the germline V gene are MNHNS and SASEGT. The CDR3 is 15 residues long. The CDR3 loop reads CASSDSYRGNQPQHF. The CDR3 DNA follows: TGTGCCAGCAGTGATTCCTACAGGGGCAACCAGCCCCAGCATTTT.

In this sample, this clone turned up a few times. This chain connects TRBV28 to TRBJ2-1; 7 nucleotides align to TRBD1. The CDR3 is 12 amino acids. V gave up 5 bases and J gave up 14 bases; unmatched junction bases: 9. Germline CDR1 reads MDHEN; CDR2 reads SYDVKM. CDR3 sequence reads: CASSTTGTVKFF. In nucleotides, the CDR3 is TGTGCCAGCAGTACGACCGGGACAGTGAAGTTCTTC.